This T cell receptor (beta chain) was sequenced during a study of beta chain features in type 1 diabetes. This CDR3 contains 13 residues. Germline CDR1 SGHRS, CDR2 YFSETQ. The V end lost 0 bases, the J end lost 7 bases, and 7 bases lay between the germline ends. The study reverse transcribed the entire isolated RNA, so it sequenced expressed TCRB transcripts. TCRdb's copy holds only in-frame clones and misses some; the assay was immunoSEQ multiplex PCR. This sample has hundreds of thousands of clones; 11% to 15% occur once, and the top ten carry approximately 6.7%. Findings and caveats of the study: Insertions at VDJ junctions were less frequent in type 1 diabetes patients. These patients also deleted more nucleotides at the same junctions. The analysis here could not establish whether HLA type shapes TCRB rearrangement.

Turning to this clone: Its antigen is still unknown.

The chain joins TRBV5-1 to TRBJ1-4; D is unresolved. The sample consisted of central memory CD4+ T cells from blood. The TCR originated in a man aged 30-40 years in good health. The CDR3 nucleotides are TGCGCCAGCAGCTTGGCTGAGGGTGAAAAACTGTTTTTT. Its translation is CASSLAEGEKLFF.